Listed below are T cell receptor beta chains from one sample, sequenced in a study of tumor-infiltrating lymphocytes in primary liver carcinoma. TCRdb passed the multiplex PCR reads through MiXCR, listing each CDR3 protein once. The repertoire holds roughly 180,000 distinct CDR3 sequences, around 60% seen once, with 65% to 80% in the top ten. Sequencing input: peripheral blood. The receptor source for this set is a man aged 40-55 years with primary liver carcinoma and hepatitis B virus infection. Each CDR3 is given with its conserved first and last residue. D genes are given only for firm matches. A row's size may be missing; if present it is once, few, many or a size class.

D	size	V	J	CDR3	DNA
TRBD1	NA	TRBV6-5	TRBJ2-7	CASSPGTGHDEQYF	TGTGCCAGCAGCCCCGGGACAGGGCATGACGAGCAGTACTTC
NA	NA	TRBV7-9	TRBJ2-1	CASSLIIGNEQFF	TGTGCCAGCAGCCTAATTATAGGAAATGAGCAGTTCTTC
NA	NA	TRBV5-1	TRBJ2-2	CASSLGGSNTGELFF	TGCGCCAGCAGCTTGGGGGGGTCGAACACCGGGGAGCTGTTTTTT
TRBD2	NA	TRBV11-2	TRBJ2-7	CASSLAWGGSYEQHF	TGTGCCAGCAGCTTAGCGTGGGGGGGTTCTTACGAGCAGCACTTC
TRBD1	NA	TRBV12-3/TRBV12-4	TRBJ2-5	CASSFGQGVETQYF	TGTGCCAGCAGTTTCGGGCAGGGGGTGGAGACCCAGTACTTC
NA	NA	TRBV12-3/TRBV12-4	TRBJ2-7	CASSFGGRGYEQYF	TGTGCCAGCAGTTTTGGAGGACGGGGGTACGAGCAGTACTTC
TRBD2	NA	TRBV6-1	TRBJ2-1	CASSGATSGRGNEQFF	TGTGCCAGCAGTGGAGCTACTAGCGGGAGAGGCAATGAGCAGTTCTTC
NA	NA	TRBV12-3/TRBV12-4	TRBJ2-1	CASTKSNEQFF	TGTGCCAGCACAAAGAGTAATGAGCAGTTCTTC
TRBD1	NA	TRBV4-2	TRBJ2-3	CASSQNPGQGDTDTQYF	TGTGCCAGCAGCCAAAATCCCGGACAGGGGGATACAGATACGCAGTATTTT
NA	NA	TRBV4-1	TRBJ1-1	CASRQGFEAFF	TGCGCCAGCAGACAAGGTTTCGAAGCTTTCTTT
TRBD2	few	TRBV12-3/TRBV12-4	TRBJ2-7	CASSLGLAGGRTYEQYF	TGTGCCAGCAGTTTGGGACTAGCGGGAGGCCGAACCTACGAGCAGTACTTC
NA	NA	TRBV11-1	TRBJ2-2	CASSLAWGTTVELFF	TGTGCCAGCAGCTTAGCATGGGGGACCACCGTGGAGCTGTTTTTT
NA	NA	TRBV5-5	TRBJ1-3	CASSSAGSGNTIYF	TGTGCCAGCAGCTCCGCGGGCTCTGGAAACACCATATATTTT
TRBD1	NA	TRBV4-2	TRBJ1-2	CASSQEGTDRGDFYTF	TGTGCCAGCAGCCAAGAAGGGACCGACAGGGGCGATTTCTACACCTTC
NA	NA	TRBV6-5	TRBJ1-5	CASSPAPAQSNQPQHF	TGTGCCAGCAGCCCCGCCCCTGCACAGAGCAATCAGCCCCAGCATTTT
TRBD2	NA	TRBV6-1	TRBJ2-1	CASSDRYSGRAGNEQFF	TGTGCCAGCAGTGATCGTTATAGCGGGAGGGCAGGCAATGAGCAGTTCTTC
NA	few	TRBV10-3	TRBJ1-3	CAIRSSLPGNTIYF	TGTGCCATCCGTTCAAGCCTACCTGGAAACACCATATATTTT
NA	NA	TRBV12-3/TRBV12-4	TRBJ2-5	CASSLRARQKGTQYF	TGTGCCAGCAGTTTAAGGGCTCGACAGAAGGGGACCCAGTACTTC
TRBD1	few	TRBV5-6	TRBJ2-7	CASSPAGQGENEQYF	TGTGCCAGCAGCCCCGCGGGACAGGGGGAAAACGAGCAGTACTTC
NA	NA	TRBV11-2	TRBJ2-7	CASNSPIGQYF	TGTGCCAGCAACTCCCCTATAGGACAGTACTTC
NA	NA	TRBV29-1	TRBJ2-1	CSVGRASMRVSYNEQFF	TGCAGCGTTGGTCGGGCTAGCATGCGTGTCTCCTACAATGAGCAGTTCTTC
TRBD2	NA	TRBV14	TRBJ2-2	CASNQPTSGRNTGKLFF	TGTGCCAGCAACCAACCTACTAGCGGGCGGAACACCGGGAAGCTGTTTTTT
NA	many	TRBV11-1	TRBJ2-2	CASSSMVLRGELFF	TGTGCCAGCAGCTCTATGGTGCTCCGGGGGGAGCTGTTTTTT
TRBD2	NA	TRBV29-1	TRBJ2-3	CSVRGTSGRMDTQYF	TGCAGCGTCCGAGGGACTAGCGGGAGAATGGATACACAGTATTTT
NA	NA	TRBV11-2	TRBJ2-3	CASSQELRPGVGLDTQYF	TGTGCCAGCAGCCAAGAACTCCGCCCGGGAGTGGGTTTAGATACGCAGTATTTT
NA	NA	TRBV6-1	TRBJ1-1	CAGAYLPPMNTEAFF	TGTGCCGGGGCGTATCTACCACCCATGAACACTGAAGCTTTCTTT
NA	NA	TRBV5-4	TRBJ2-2	CASGLVENTGELFF	TGTGCCAGCGGCTTGGTTGAGAACACCGGGGAGCTGTTTTTT
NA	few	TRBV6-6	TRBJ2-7	CASRSPGTASYEQYF	TGTGCCAGCAGATCTCCCGGGACGGCCTCCTACGAGCAGTACTTC
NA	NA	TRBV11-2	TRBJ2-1	CASSLRTPRYNEQFF	TGTGCCAGCAGCCTACGGACCCCGAGGTACAATGAGCAGTTCTTC
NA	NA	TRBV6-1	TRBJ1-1	CASTIMNTEAFF	TGTGCCAGCACGATCATGAACACTGAAGCTTTCTTT
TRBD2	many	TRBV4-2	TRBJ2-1	CASSGLAAYNEQFF	TGTGCCAGCAGCGGACTAGCGGCCTACAATGAGCAGTTCTTC
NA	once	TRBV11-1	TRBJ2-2	CASSRSTTGELLF	TGTGCTAGCAGCCGGAGTACTACGGGGGAGCTGTTATTT
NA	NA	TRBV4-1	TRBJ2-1	CASSQDASGINEQFF	TGCGCCAGCAGCCAGGACGCAAGCGGAATCAATGAGCAGTTCTTC
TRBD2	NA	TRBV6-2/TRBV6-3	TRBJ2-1	CSSSKQAGFDNEQFF	TGTTCCAGCAGTAAACAAGCGGGATTCGACAATGAGCAGTTCTTC
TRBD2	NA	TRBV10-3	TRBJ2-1	CAISESGLGFGEQFF	TGTGCCATCAGTGAGTCGGGACTAGGATTTGGTGAGCAGTTCTTC
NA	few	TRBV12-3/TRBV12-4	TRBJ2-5	CASSFQNQETQYF	TGTGCCAGCAGTTTCCAGAACCAAGAGACCCAGTACTTC
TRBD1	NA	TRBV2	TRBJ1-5	CASRGQGGQPQHF	TGTGCCAGCAGAGGACAGGGAGGTCAGCCCCAGCATTTT
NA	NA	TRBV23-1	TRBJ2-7	CASSQDIGVAWSYEQYF	TGCGCCAGCAGTCAAGACATTGGGGTAGCGTGGTCCTACGAGCAGTACTTC
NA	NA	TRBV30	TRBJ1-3	CAWSQGLSGNTIYF	TGTGCCTGGAGTCAAGGCCTCTCTGGAAACACCATATATTTT
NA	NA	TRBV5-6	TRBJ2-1	CASSRLGRDANNEQFF	TGTGCCAGCAGCCGACTCGGCCGGGACGCAAACAATGAGCAGTTCTTC
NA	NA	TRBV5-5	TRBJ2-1	CASSLELQSQYNEQFF	TGTGCCAGCAGCCTGGAACTCCAAAGCCAATACAATGAGCAGTTCTTC
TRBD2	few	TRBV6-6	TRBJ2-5	CASSDSGKQETQYF	TGTGCCAGCAGTGATAGCGGGAAACAAGAGACCCAGTACTTC
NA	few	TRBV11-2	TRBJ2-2	CASSLVRAANTRELFF	TGTGCCAGCAGCTTAGTGAGAGCGGCGAACACCCGGGAGCTGTTTTTT
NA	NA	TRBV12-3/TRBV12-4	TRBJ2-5	CASSFWDWSQAQYF	TGTGCCAGCAGTTTCTGGGATTGGAGCCAGGCCCAGTACTTC
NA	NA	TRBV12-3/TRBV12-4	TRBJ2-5	CASNNTGTGKTQYF	TGTGCCAGCAATAACACCGGGACCGGGAAGACCCAGTACTTC
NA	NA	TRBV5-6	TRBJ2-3	CASRVPGTSTDTQYF	TGTGCCAGCAGGGTGCCGGGAACTAGCACAGATACGCAGTATTTT